The TCR beta chain described here comes from a study of neoadjuvant anti-PD-1 for oral cavity cancer. Study details: Non-progressing patients received a fourth nivolumab dose near day 43, then surgery on days 50-56.

These newly diagnosed stage II-IVA oral cavity squamous cell carcinoma patients had no prior systemic or radiation treatment. These oral cavity squamous cell carcinomas were HPV-negative and locally advanced. TCRdb's table, derived via immunoSEQ multiplex PCR, lists solely in-frame clones and lacks some. The table includes around 13,000 clones, over 50% detected once. This CDR3 is built from 15 residues. With 0 bases removed from V and 5 bases from J, the gap between germline ends came to 12 bases. Looked up from germline, CDR1 is SGHKS and CDR2 is YYEKEE (reference sequence). The chain carries TRBV5-5 and TRBJ1-5; D gene ambiguous. The origin of this receptor is a person aged 35-79 years with oral cavity squamous cell carcinoma. The sample in question was PBMCs, obtained before nivolumab (anti-PD-1) treatment. The DNA for the CDR3 is TGTGCCAGCAGCTTGGCCAGTATCTGGGATCAGCCCCAGCATTTT. Translation gives CASSLASIWDQPQHF. The full variable domain, with the rest looked up from reference TRBV5-5 and TRBJ1-5, is DAGVTQSPTHLIKTRGQQVTLRCSPISGHKSVSWYQQVLGQGPQFIFQYYEKEERGRGNFPDRFSARQFPNYSSELNVNALLLGDSALYLCASSLASIWDQPQHFGDGTRLSIL.